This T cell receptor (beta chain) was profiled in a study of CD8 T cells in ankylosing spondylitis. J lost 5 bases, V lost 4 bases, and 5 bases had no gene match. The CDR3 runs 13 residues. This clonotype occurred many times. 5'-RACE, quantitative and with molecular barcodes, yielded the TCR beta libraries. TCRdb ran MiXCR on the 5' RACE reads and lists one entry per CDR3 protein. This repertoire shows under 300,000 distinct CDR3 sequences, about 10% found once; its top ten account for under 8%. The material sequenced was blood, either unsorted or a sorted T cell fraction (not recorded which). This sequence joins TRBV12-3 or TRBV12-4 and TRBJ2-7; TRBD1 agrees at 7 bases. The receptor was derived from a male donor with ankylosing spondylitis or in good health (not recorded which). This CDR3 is CASSSNRGNEQYF. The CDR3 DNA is TGTGCCAGCAGTTCGAACAGGGGAAACGAGCAGTACTTC.